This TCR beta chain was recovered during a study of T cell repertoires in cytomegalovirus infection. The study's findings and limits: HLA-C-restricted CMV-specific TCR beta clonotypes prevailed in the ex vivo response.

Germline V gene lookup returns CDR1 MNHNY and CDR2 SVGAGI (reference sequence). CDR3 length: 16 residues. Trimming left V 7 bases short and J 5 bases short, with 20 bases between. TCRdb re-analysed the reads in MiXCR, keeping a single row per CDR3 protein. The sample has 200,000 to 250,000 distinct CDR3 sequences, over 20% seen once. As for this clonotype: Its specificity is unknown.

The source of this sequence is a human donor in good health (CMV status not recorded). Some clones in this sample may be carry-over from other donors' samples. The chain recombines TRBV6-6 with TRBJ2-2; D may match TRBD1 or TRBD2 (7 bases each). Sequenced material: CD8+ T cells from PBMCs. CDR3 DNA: TGTGCCAGCATCGGTCAGGGGGGGGCGGGGACCGGGGAGCTGTTTTTT. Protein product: CASIGQGGAGTGELFF.